This is a list of T cell receptor beta chains from one sample in a study of monozygotic twins with inflammatory bowel disease. Following a re-call of the 5' RACE reads, TCRdb has one entry per CDR3 protein and lacks DNA. Its listing shows more than 300,000 distinct CDR3 sequences. Sequencing was done on a sample of blood. The receptors here all came from a human donor with ulcerative colitis or Crohn's disease, or a healthy co-twin of an affected twin (not recorded which). Each CDR3 is given with its conserved first and last residue.

J | V | CDR3
TRBJ1-1 | TRBV5-6 | CASSSITGLGEAFF
TRBJ2-1 | TRBV7-2 | CASSWTGEDEQFF
TRBJ2-7 | TRBV3-1 | CASSAGQNYEQYF
TRBJ2-2 | TRBV25-1 | CASSDATGANTGELFF
TRBJ2-5 | TRBV29-1 | CSVQTSPETQYF
TRBJ2-3 | TRBV10-3 | CAISDLAASTDTQYF
TRBJ2-5 | TRBV12-3/TRBV12-4 | CASTLGGLETQYF
TRBJ1-4 | TRBV11-2 | CASSSTGGLEEKLFF
TRBJ2-5 | TRBV7-9 | CASSLNPVEETQYF
TRBJ2-1 | TRBV12-3/TRBV12-4 | CASSLWRGGSYNEQFF
TRBJ1-1 | TRBV4-2 | CASSQEGRVAEAFF
TRBJ2-4 | TRBV20-1 | CSAKGQGSSLAKNIQYF
TRBJ2-1 | TRBV6-4 | CASSDSGQASNEQFF
TRBJ1-1 | TRBV4-3 | CASSPWHDNLNTEAFF
TRBJ2-2 | TRBV7-2 | CASSLDGTRTTGELFF
TRBJ1-1 | TRBV6-5 | CASSYSAGGNTEAFF
TRBJ2-3 | TRBV5-6 | CASSHRSGGTDTQYF
TRBJ1-4 | TRBV3-1 | CASSQGLAVKLFF
TRBJ1-6 | TRBV6-2/TRBV6-3 | CASSFPDQNRGRLSNSPLHF
TRBJ2-2 | TRBV5-1 | CASSLDDSGELFF
TRBJ1-4 | TRBV5-1 | CASSYREKLFF
TRBJ2-3 | TRBV4-3 | CASSQVGFQREATQYF
TRBJ2-1 | TRBV7-2 | CASSSTGVIHYEQFF
TRBJ2-7 | TRBV15 | CATSRETGSYEQYF
TRBJ1-3 | TRBV18 | CASSQEKISGNTIYF
TRBJ2-1 | TRBV5-4 | CASSGNREQFF
TRBJ2-1 | TRBV12-3/TRBV12-4 | CASSLGTAKQFF
TRBJ1-2 | TRBV4-3 | CASSQGLSINYGYTF
TRBJ2-7 | TRBV3-1 | CASSQVVGVQYF
TRBJ2-2 | TRBV6-5 | CASSSSVATGELFF
TRBJ1-5 | TRBV6-1 | CASSSQVEGNQPQHF
TRBJ2-1 | TRBV9 | CASSADRGDYNEQFF
TRBJ2-4 | TRBV11-1 | CASSLTRDRAKNIQYF
TRBJ2-2 | TRBV11-1 | CASSETTFSGGANTGELFF
TRBJ2-3 | TRBV20-1 | CSARAGVGTDTQYF
TRBJ1-1 | TRBV5-1 | CASSLAKQTEAFF
TRBJ1-5 | TRBV4-3 | CASSQGGYPGRGNQPQHF
TRBJ1-5 | TRBV4-2 | CASSQGRAKDNQPQHF
TRBJ2-5 | TRBV4-1 | CASSRTGYETQYF
TRBJ1-1 | TRBV5-1 | CASSLTSNSYTEAFF